The entry below describes one TCR beta chain. The assay was immunoSEQ multiplex PCR, and TCRdb's table has in-frame clones only and misses some. This sample has more than 55,000 clones, with around 79% found just once. With 3 bases clipped from V and 0 bases from J, the junction kept 7 bases outside the gene matches. The germline V gene has CDR1 KGHSH and CDR2 LQKENI. The CDR3 totals 18 residues. The source of the sample is a study of blood T cell repertoires in COVID-19. The specimen was peripheral blood. The source of this sequence is a woman between 65 and 79 years old with acute or convalescent COVID-19. This chain joins TRBV18 and TRBJ2-5; TRBD2 agrees at 13 bases. The CDR3 sequence: CASSPRTSGGPYQETQYF. The DNA of the CDR3 is TGTGCCAGCTCACCTCGGACTAGCGGGGGCCCTTACCAAGAGACCCAGTACTTC.